This T cell receptor beta chain was identified during a study of shared clonotypes between healthy human individuals. Notes on the study in general: Investigators expected sequencing depth to affect clonotype sharing among donors.

CD8 cells regarded as naive lacked CD45RO, were positively chosen for CCR7, and omitted terminally differentiated effector memory CD45RA+ cells. About this clone itself: Its antigen is currently unknown.

The assay was immunoSEQ multiplex PCR, and TCRdb's table has in-frame clones only and misses some. The profile shows under 2,000,000 clones, roughly 94% of them singletons. Sequenced input: naive CD8+ T cells sorted from blood. The receptor's source is a man aged 18 to 35 in good health.

The DNA for the CDR3 is TGTGCCAGCAGAAACCGGGACCAAGCCTACGAGCAGTACTTC. It yields the protein CASRNRDQAYEQYF. The chain joins TRBV6-5 to TRBJ2-7; TRBD1 or TRBD2 may be the D gene (5 bases each). This CDR3 contains 14 residues. Trimming stripped 6 bases from V and 2 bases from J, with 14 bases between. CDR1 is MNHEY and CDR2 is SVGAGI in the germline V gene.